The sequence of this T cell receptor beta chain was determined in a study of glioma-infiltrating T cells after dendritic cell vaccination. Study-wide results and caveats: Complete blood and tumor specimen sets were limited to few patients. Survival was not directly related to TCR clonality in these patients.

The CDR3 is 14 residues long. Germline loops: CDR1 LNHDA, CDR2 SQIVND (reference sequence). Germline trimming cut 2 bases from V and 8 bases from J; bases unmatched to any gene: 8. A remark on this clone: Its antigen is as yet unknown.

Primers: 60 V beta forward and 13 J beta reverse. The table came from immunoSEQ multiplex PCR; TCRdb's copy has only in-frame clones and leaves some out. The data show about 82,000 clones, 85% to 90% seen once. V usage is TRBV19 and J usage is TRBJ1-2; the match to TRBD1 covers 7 bases. Here the sequenced sample was blood, taken before dendritic cell vaccination. The clonotype originates from a human donor with glioblastoma. The DNA for the CDR3 is TGTGCCAGTAGTATAAGAAGACAGGGTAGCGGCTACACCTTC. Protein product: CASSIRRQGSGYTF.